Listed here is a single T cell receptor (beta chain). The data were taken from a study of response to subunit inactivated influenza vaccine. V was clipped by 8 bases and J by 8 bases, with 13 bases between them. This CDR3 comprises 12 residues. TCRdb reprocessed the RT-PCR reads with MiXCR, giving one entry per CDR3 protein. The table includes about 540,000 distinct CDR3 sequences, under 30% detected once. This same sample was also part of a study on T cells expressing NK-cell markers. That source notes: UMIs were included in TCR beta cDNA generated by 5'RACE template switching. Investigators obtained TCR beta repertoires from sorted CD3+CD56+NKG2C+, CD3+CD56+NKG2C- and CD3+CD56-NKG2C+ T cells. Seven of the eight sequenced donors were HCMV-seropositive; one was seronegative. It remained uncertain whether the expanded NKG2C+ T cell clones were specific for HCMV antigens.

Sequenced here: CD4+ T cells sorted from PBMCs, sampled about 11 days after vaccination. This sequence was found in a man aged 45-65 years who received an inactivated influenza vaccine. The chain links TRBV12-3 or TRBV12-4 to TRBJ2-1; D unresolved. The CDR3 loop is CASGPEAHEQFF. The CDR3 DNA sequence: TGTGCCAGCGGTCCCGAGGCCCATGAGCAGTTCTTC.